This TCR beta chain was documented in a study of spatial heterogeneity in lung cancer. Turning to the study itself: The library had UMIs, and each TCR and UMI pair averaged more than ten raw reads.

This clonotype has just a few counts. As yet, its antigen is unknown. Per the germline V gene, CDR1 is GTSNPN and CDR2 is SVGIG (reference sequence). The CDR3 extends over 13 amino acids. V lost 5 bases and J 0 bases, leaving 8 bases between the germline ends. Time point indicated: sample taken at primary tumor resection. Whole RNA, which was extracted from tumor, nontumor lung tissue or frozen PBMC, was sequenced without any cell sorting. The donor population consisted of some 72 patients with untreated, early-stage non-small cell lung cancer. Every TCR cDNA molecule bore its own unique molecular identifier. TCRdb called the 5' RACE reads again in MiXCR, with one record for every CDR3 protein. The data show approximately 52,000 distinct CDR3 sequences, roughly 6.5% seen once. Study findings and constraints: There were more appearances of ubiquitous expanded tumor TCRs in blood at resection than at follow-up.

The chain recombines TRBV30 with TRBJ1-3; TRBD1 is a possible D gene (5 bases). The receptor comes from a female donor with early-stage non-small cell lung cancer. Material: PBMCs, obtained at surgery. CDR3 sequence: CAWQGDSGNTIYF. CDR3 DNA: TGTGCCTGGCAGGGAGACTCTGGAAACACCATATATTTT.